This entry lists 15 T cell receptor beta chains sequenced from one sample in a study of control samples from healthy donors and cancer patients. Only in-frame clones appear in the TCRdb table, and some are missing; sequencing was by immunoSEQ multiplex PCR. There are about 250,000 clones in the sample; about 80% occur only once, and about an eighth lies in the top ten. Source material: PBMCs. These receptors were taken from a woman aged 55-70 years with lung cancer.

The chain links TRBV5-1 to TRBJ2-1, with D unclear. CDR1 is SGHRS and CDR2 is YFSETQ in the germline V gene. V lost 3 bases, J lost 8 bases, and 12 bases lay in between. The CDR3 sequence is 13 residues long. The CDR3: CASSSSTGDEQFF. CDR3 nucleotide sequence: TGCGCCAGCAGCTCCTCGACTGGGGATGAGCAGTTCTTC.

The J gene is TRBJ2-7, the V gene TRBV4-2; 7 nucleotides align to TRBD2. With V trimmed by 2 bases and J by 3 bases, 4 bases remained unmatched. The CDR3 length is 14 residues. From germline, CDR1 is LGHNA and CDR2 YNFKEQ. CDR3 DNA: TGTGCCAGCAGCCAAAGCGGGGCCCGCTACGAGCAGTACTTC. Protein: CASSQSGARYEQYF.

V gene TRBV7-3 combines with J gene TRBJ1-1; D call uncertain. The CDR3 is 13 amino acids. Germline V gives CDR1 SGHTA, CDR2 FQGTGA. Trimming pared 2 bases from V and 4 bases from J, leaving 8 bases between. In DNA form, the CDR3 reads TGTGCCAGCAGCTTAGGTATGAGCACTGAAGCTTTCTTT. Protein: CASSLGMSTEAFF.

The chain combines TRBV19 with TRBJ1-5; TRBD1 matches at 9 bases. The CDR3 runs 16 residues. Looked up from germline, CDR1 is LNHDA and CDR2 is SQIVND (reference sequence). With V trimmed by 7 bases and J by 1 base, 8 bases remained unmatched. CDR3 nucleotides: TGTGCCAGTACCCCCCAAGGGACAGGGAGCAATCAGCCCCAGCATTTT. Protein product: CASTPQGTGSNQPQHF.

The chain is built from TRBV7-8 and TRBJ2-3; D uncertain. V lost 0 bases and J 1 base, leaving 14 bases between the germline ends. This CDR3 has 17 residues. The V gene's germline CDR1 is SGHVS and CDR2 FQNEAQ. CDR3 DNA sequence: TGTGCCAGCAGCTTAGCGGGCCAGCGAGTCGGCACAGATACGCAGTATTTT. Amino acids: CASSLAGQRVGTDTQYF.

CDR3 in amino acids: CASSPGGLRTYQPQHF. The CDR3 DNA reads as TGTGCCAGCAGTCCCGGGGGCCTCCGGACCTATCAGCCCCAGCATTTT. The rearrangement links TRBV6-6 to TRBJ1-5, with D possibly matching TRBD1 (6 bases). The CDR3 covers 16 residues. CDR1 and CDR2 from the germline V gene are MNHNY and SVGAGI (reference sequence). Trimming removed 5 bases from V and 5 bases from J, with 19 bases in between.

The chain couples TRBV2 to TRBJ2-5; D is undetermined. Germline CDR1 reads SNHLY; CDR2 reads FYNNEI. The CDR3 has 13 residues. Trimming removed 4 bases at V and 3 bases at J, with 9 bases between. CDR3 in amino acids: CASSGDTKETQYF. CDR3 bases: TGTGCCAGCAGTGGAGACACAAAAGAGACCCAGTACTTC.

CDR3 in amino acids: CSAQDLDGYTF. The CDR3 region has the DNA TGCAGTGCTCAGGACCTGGATGGCTACACCTTC. This chain connects TRBV20-1 to TRBJ1-2; D is ambiguous. Germline-derived CDR1 and CDR2 are DFQATT and SNEGSKA (reference sequence). There are 11 residues in the CDR3. With 5 bases removed from V and 6 bases from J, the gap between germline ends came to 10 bases.

The rearrangement links TRBV2 to TRBJ1-1, with 7 bases matching TRBD1. CDR3 length equals 14 residues. Germline V gene lookup returns CDR1 SNHLY and CDR2 FYNNEI. The junction had 6 bases not matched to a gene; V was cut back by 5 bases and J by 3 bases. CDR3 sequence reads: CASSLTGRDTEAFF. Written as DNA, the CDR3 is TGTGCCAGCAGTTTGACAGGGAGGGACACTGAAGCTTTCTTT.

This clone was observed a handful of times. The chain recombines TRBV14 with TRBJ2-7, with a tentative D call TRBD2 (6 bases). The CDR3 has 16 residues. From germline, CDR1 is SGHDN and CDR2 FVKESK. Deletions cut 1 base from V and 3 bases from J, with 16 bases between. The CDR3 region is CASSQGPRDWDYEQYF. Written as DNA, the CDR3 is TGTGCCAGCAGCCAAGGGCCACGGGACTGGGACTACGAGCAGTACTTC.

The rearrangement links TRBV3-1 (or the pseudogene TRBV3-2) to TRBJ2-5; possibly TRBD1 for D (6 bases). The length of the CDR3 is 15 residues. V was clipped by 4 bases and J by 1 base, with 13 bases between them. CDR1 is LGHDT, CDR2 YNNKEL, per germline (reference sequence). In nucleotides, the CDR3 is TGTGCCAGCAGCCCCAGGGGTAGCCTCCAAGAGACCCAGTACTTC. It is translated as CASSPRGSLQETQYF.

CDR3 amino acids: CASTGQGAYGYTF. The CDR3 DNA is TGTGCCAGCACGGGACAGGGTGCCTATGGCTACACCTTC. The rearrangement joins TRBV5-4 to TRBJ1-2, with 9 bases that match TRBD1. Germline V lookup: CDR1 SGHNT, CDR2 YYREEE (reference sequence). The CDR3 loop spans 13 amino acids. J was trimmed by 4 bases and V by 6 bases; bases with no gene match: 4.

This clone was detected a few times. The chain employs TRBV30 and TRBJ2-2; 8 bases fit TRBD1. CDR1 is GTSNPN, CDR2 SVGIG, per germline (reference sequence). The V and J ends lost 5 bases and 1 base, in that order; junction bases with no gene match: 3. CDR3 length equals 14 residues. CDR3 amino acids: CAWSGTGNTGELFF. The CDR3 bases are TGTGCCTGGTCCGGGACAGGGAACACCGGGGAGCTGTTTTTT. Complete variable domain (other parts from reference TRBV30 and TRBJ2-2): SQTIHQWPATLVQPVGSPLSLECTVEGTSNPNLYWYRQAAGRGLQLLFYSVGIGQISSEVPQNLSASRPQDRQFILSSKKLLLSDSGFYLCAWSGTGNTGELFFGEGSRLTVL.

V and J are TRBV28 and TRBJ1-1; tentative D call: TRBD1 (5 bases). CDR3 length: 12 residues. V lost 5 bases and J 11 bases, leaving 15 bases between the germline ends. Germline V CDR1 and CDR2: MDHEN, SYDVKM. The CDR3 coding sequence is TGTGCCAGCAGTGCTTTGACAGCTCGGGCTTTCTTT. Translated, it gives CASSALTARAFF.

This sequence joins TRBV3-1 (or the pseudogene TRBV3-2) and TRBJ2-7; D is unclear. Between the trimmed V and J ends, which lost 3 bases and 3 bases, there was a span of 9 bases. The CDR3 consists of 13 residues. Germline assignment: CDR1 LGHDT and CDR2 YNNKEL (reference sequence). The CDR3 loop reads CASSQLPGYEQYF. In DNA, the CDR3 is TGTGCCAGCAGCCAGCTTCCGGGCTACGAGCAGTACTTC.